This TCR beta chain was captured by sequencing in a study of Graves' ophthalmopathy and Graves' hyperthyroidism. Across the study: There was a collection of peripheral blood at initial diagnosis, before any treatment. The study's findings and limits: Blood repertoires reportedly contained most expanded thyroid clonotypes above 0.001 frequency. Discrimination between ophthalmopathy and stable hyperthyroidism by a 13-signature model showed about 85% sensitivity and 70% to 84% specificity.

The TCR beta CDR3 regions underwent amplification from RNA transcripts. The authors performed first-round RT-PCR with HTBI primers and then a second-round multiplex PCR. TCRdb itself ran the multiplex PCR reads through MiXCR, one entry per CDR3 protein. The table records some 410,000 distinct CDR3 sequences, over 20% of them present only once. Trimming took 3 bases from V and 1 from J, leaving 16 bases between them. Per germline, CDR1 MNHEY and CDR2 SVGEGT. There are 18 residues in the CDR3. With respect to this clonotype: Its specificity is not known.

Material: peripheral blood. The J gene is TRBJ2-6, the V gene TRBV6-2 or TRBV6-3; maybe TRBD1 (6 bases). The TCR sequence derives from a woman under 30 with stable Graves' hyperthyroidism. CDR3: CASSYHAGALSGANVLTF. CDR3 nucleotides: TGTGCCAGCAGTTATCACGCAGGGGCTCTTTCTGGGGCCAACGTCCTGACTTTC.